These 11 T cell receptor beta chains were sequenced from one sample in a study of T-cell memory formation after mild COVID-19. TCRdb called the 5' RACE reads again in MiXCR, with one record for every CDR3 protein. This table has 350,000 to 450,000 distinct CDR3 sequences, less than 25% appearing once. Sequencing was carried out using PBMCs or a T cell subset sorted from them (not recorded which). Receptors were obtained from an adult woman who had mild COVID-19 (a few samples of this study predate the infection). Cell type and time point are not known.

The sample holds a few counts of this clonotype. This chain connects TRBV7-6 to TRBJ2-7; TRBD1 is a possible D gene (6 bases). The CDR3 has 14 residues. Between the trimmed V and J ends, which lost 5 bases and 0 bases, there was a span of 11 bases. Germline CDR1 and CDR2: SGHVS and FNYEAQ. DNA of the CDR3: TGTGCCAGCAGCCTGGGACATAACTCCTACGAGCAGTACTTC. It translates to CASSLGHNSYEQYF.

A few counts support this clonotype. V usage is TRBV5-1 and J usage is TRBJ2-1; 15 bases map to TRBD2. This CDR3 is built from 15 residues. V was pared by 4 bases and J by 10 bases, with 6 bases of the junction left unmatched. Germline CDR1 and CDR2: SGHRS and YFSETQ. The CDR3 loop is CASSPGLAGGHEQFF. DNA of the CDR3: TGCGCCAGCAGCCCGGGACTAGCGGGGGGTCACGAGCAGTTCTTC.

This sequence joins TRBV9 and TRBJ2-7; 8 nucleotides agree with TRBD2. Per the germline V gene, CDR1 is SGDLS and CDR2 is YYNGEE. This CDR3 region has 14 residues. J was trimmed by 3 bases and V by 0 bases; bases with no gene match: 2. CDR3 loop: CASSVGTSGYEQYF. CDR3 coding DNA: TGTGCCAGCAGCGTAGGTACTAGCGGCTACGAGCAGTACTTC.

The table lists this clonotype with a few counts. This rearrangement joins TRBV3-1 to TRBJ2-7, with D unclear. V lost 2 bases, J lost 7 bases, and 6 bases lay in between. This CDR3 comprises 11 residues. Germline CDR1 reads LGHDT; CDR2 reads YNNKEL (reference sequence). CDR3 in amino acids: CASSQQVEQYF. The CDR3 DNA sequence: TGTGCCAGCAGCCAACAGGTTGAGCAGTACTTC.

The chain has TRBV30 and TRBJ1-5; 12 nucleotides agree with TRBD1. J gave up 3 bases and V 8 bases, and 8 bases lay outside the gene matches. The CDR3 consists of 15 residues. Germline values: CDR1 GTSNPN, CDR2 SVGIG (reference sequence). The CDR3 spells CAGGTGGSYNQPQHF. Here the CDR3 DNA reads TGTGCCGGAGGGACAGGGGGCAGCTACAATCAGCCCCAGCATTTT.

The chain uses TRBV13 and TRBJ2-7; 9 positions match TRBD1. The CDR3 is made up of 12 amino acids. The J segment lost 6 bases and the V segment lost 6 bases, leaving 3 bases of the junction unmatched. Germline values: CDR1 PRHDT, CDR2 FYEKMQ (reference sequence). CDR3 amino acids: CASRRQGGEQYF. DNA of the CDR3: TGTGCCAGCAGACGACAGGGGGGCGAGCAGTACTTC.

Only a few counts were recorded for this clonotype. V and J are TRBV7-8 and TRBJ1-6; tentative D call: TRBD1 (5 bases). Germline V gives CDR1 SGHVS, CDR2 FQNEAQ. The CDR3 spans 14 residues. Trimming shortened V by 5 bases and J by 9 bases, and 14 bases separated the two germline ends. The CDR3 reads CASSLIGQGSPLHF. CDR3 nucleotide sequence: TGTGCCAGCAGCCTCATAGGGCAGGGTTCACCCCTCCACTTT.

This clonotype has more than one count but fewer than ten. The chain carries TRBV7-2 and TRBJ2-1, with 7 nucleotides matching TRBD1. The germline V gene encodes CDR1 SGHTA and CDR2 FQGNSA. V lost 7 bases to trimming and J lost 0 bases; unmatched junction nucleotides: 6. This CDR3 is built from 15 residues. The CDR3 loop is CASKTGASSYNEQFF. The CDR3 DNA is TGTGCCAGCAAAACAGGGGCCAGCTCCTACAATGAGCAGTTCTTC.

The chain joins TRBV5-1 to TRBJ1-2; D is unclear. The CDR3 length is 13 residues. The germline V gene encodes CDR1 SGHRS and CDR2 YFSETQ. With 2 bases removed from V and 6 bases from J, the gap between germline ends came to 11 bases. CDR3 sequence: CASSFGDIHGYTF. Here the CDR3 DNA reads TGCGCCAGCAGCTTTGGGGATATTCATGGCTACACCTTC.

The chain links TRBV7-9 to TRBJ1-4; possible D gene TRBD1, 5 bases. CDR1 SEHNR and CDR2 FQNEAQ come from the germline V gene (reference sequence). The length of the CDR3 is 14 residues. The V and J ends lost 2 bases and 6 bases respectively, with 10 bases between them. CDR3 nucleotide sequence: TGTGCCAGCAGCTTACTGGGGCCGCATGAAAAACTGTTTTTT. This translates into CASSLLGPHEKLFF.

The rearrangement joins TRBV11-1 to TRBJ1-6; D remains unclear. The V end lost 0 bases, the J end lost 5 bases, and 8 bases lay between the germline ends. Germline-derived CDR1 and CDR2 are SGHAT and FQDESV (reference sequence). This CDR3 is 15 amino acids long. The CDR3 spells CASSLATVDNSPLHF. CDR3 DNA sequence: TGTGCCAGCAGCTTAGCTACAGTGGATAATTCACCCCTCCACTTT.